This is a list of T cell receptor beta chains from one sample in a study of regulatory T cells in long-lasting Graves disease. From the multiplex PCR reads, TCRdb called clonotypes with MiXCR, one entry per CDR3 protein. The sample contains a few hundred thousand distinct CDR3 sequences, less than 25% of which appear only once. This specimen consisted of peripheral blood mononuclear cells (PBMCs), obtained when the disease was refractory, from a patient treated with antithyroid drugs. The receptors shown here come from a female donor with Graves disease. Both conserved end residues are part of each CDR3. D genes are given only for firm matches. Clone size appears in some rows only: once, few, many, or a class for an expanded clone.

TRBV20-1	NA	NA	TRBJ2-5	CSARGNGLRETQYF	TGCAGTGCTAGAGGGAATGGTTTGCGAGAGACCCAGTACTTC
TRBV3-1	TRBD2	many	TRBJ2-5	CASSQPRAGGVRGQETQYF	TGTGCCAGCAGCCAGCCTCGAGCTGGGGGGGTGAGGGGCCAAGAGACCCAGTACTTC
TRBV6-1	NA	NA	TRBJ1-2	CASSVDRYTNYGYTF	TGTGCCAGCAGTGTGGACAGATATACTAACTATGGCTACACCTTC
TRBV6-2/TRBV6-3	TRBD2	NA	TRBJ2-7	CASSSSTSGKTYEQYF	TGTGCCAGCAGTTCGTCGACTAGCGGAAAGACCTACGAGCAGTACTTC
TRBV6-9	TRBD1	NA	TRBJ2-7	CASSYSDRGPNEQYF	TGTGCCAGCAGTTATTCGGACAGGGGGCCGAACGAGCAGTACTTC
TRBV4-1	NA	NA	TRBJ2-7	CASKPISGASYEQYF	TGCGCCAGCAAGCCAATTTCAGGGGCGTCCTACGAGCAGTACTTC
TRBV10-3	TRBD2	few	TRBJ2-3	CAISGGLGTSGGVADTQYF	TGTGCCATCAGTGGGGGACTCGGGACTAGCGGAGGGGTTGCAGATACGCAGTATTTT
TRBV28	NA	many	TRBJ2-7	CASSPLRRGNYEQYF	TGTGCCAGCAGTCCCCTGAGGAGGGGCAACTACGAGCAGTACTTC
TRBV7-2	NA	NA	TRBJ1-2	CASSLDRSNYSYTF	TGTGCCAGCAGCTTAGATCGGAGCAACTATAGCTACACCTTC
TRBV12-3/TRBV12-4	NA	few	TRBJ2-7	CASSLMAEKNYEQYF	TGTGCCAGCAGTTTAATGGCTGAAAAAAACTACGAGCAGTACTTC
TRBV14	NA	NA	TRBJ2-5	CASSPRDVWGKETQYF	TGTGCCAGCAGCCCACGGGACGTTTGGGGTAAAGAGACCCAGTACTTC
TRBV7-2	NA	many	TRBJ1-2	CASSFAATWYGYTF	TGTGCCAGCAGCTTTGCAGCTACTTGGTATGGCTACACCTTC
TRBV5-4	NA	few	TRBJ1-1	CASSLDPGRMNTEAFF	TGTGCCAGCAGCTTGGATCCGGGGAGGATGAACACTGAAGCTTTCTTT
TRBV6-5	TRBD1	NA	TRBJ2-2	CASSSSTGGRNTGELFF	TGTGCCAGCAGTTCCTCTACAGGGGGCCGGAACACCGGGGAGCTGTTTTTT
TRBV27	TRBD1	NA	TRBJ2-7	CASSSRDSRIYEQYF	TGTGCCAGCAGTTCCCGGGACAGCAGAATTTACGAGCAGTACTTC
TRBV4-2	TRBD2	NA	TRBJ2-7	CASSPRLAGGQNEQYF	TGTGCCAGCAGCCCCAGACTAGCGGGAGGGCAAAACGAGCAGTACTTC
TRBV3-1	TRBD1	many	TRBJ1-2	CASSLRTGIGYTF	TGTGCCAGCAGCTTACGGACAGGGATAGGCTACACCTTC
TRBV6-1	NA	few	TRBJ2-7	CASSPPGVLYEQYF	TGTGCCAGCAGCCCCCCAGGGGTTCTTTACGAGCAGTACTTC
TRBV29-1	NA	many	TRBJ2-5	CSVTPGQKETQYF	TGCAGCGTCACGCCGGGACAAAAGGAGACCCAGTACTTC
TRBV28	NA	many	TRBJ2-2	CASSLFYDTGELFF	TGTGCCAGCAGTTTATTTTACGACACCGGGGAGCTGTTTTTT
TRBV30	TRBD2	NA	TRBJ2-3	CAWQQPLAGDTQYF	TGTGCCTGGCAGCAACCCCTAGCGGGGGATACGCAGTATTTT
TRBV20-1	NA	few	TRBJ2-1	CSARGAVSYNEQFF	TGCAGTGCTAGAGGGGCAGTATCCTACAATGAGCAGTTCTTC
TRBV5-1	NA	NA	TRBJ1-2	CASSARRTLGYGYTF	TGCGCCAGCAGCGCACGACGGACGCTAGGCTATGGCTACACCTTC
TRBV20-1	TRBD1	few	TRBJ2-7	CSARDRTGRSEQYF	TGCAGTGCTAGAGATCGGACAGGGCGGTCCGAGCAGTACTTC
TRBV12-3/TRBV12-4	NA	few	TRBJ1-1	CASRPQETTTEAFF	TGTGCCAGCAGACCTCAGGAAACTACTACTGAAGCTTTCTTT
TRBV7-9	NA	NA	TRBJ2-7	CASSADMVLREQYF	TGTGCCAGCAGCGCGGACATGGTCCTACGAGAGCAGTACTTC
TRBV7-3	NA	NA	TRBJ2-2	CASSEQIGELFF	TGTGCCAGCAGCGAACAGATCGGGGAGCTGTTTTTT
TRBV3-1	NA	NA	TRBJ1-2	CASSQVGGQSGYTF	TGTGCCAGCAGCCAAGTAGGCGGGCAATCTGGCTACACCTTC
TRBV29-1	TRBD1	NA	TRBJ1-1	CSGTDRGGNTEAFF	TGCAGCGGGACGGACAGGGGCGGGAACACTGAAGCTTTCTTT
TRBV27	NA	many	TRBJ2-7	CASSGGGRDYEQYF	TGTGCCAGCAGTGGGGGCGGGAGAGACTACGAGCAGTACTTC
TRBV30	TRBD1	few	TRBJ1-3	CAWSKTGGSGNTIYF	TGTGCCTGGAGTAAGACAGGGGGCTCTGGAAACACCATATATTTT
TRBV3-1	TRBD2	few	TRBJ2-2	CASHYGLAERSTGELFF	TGTGCCAGCCACTACGGACTAGCGGAAAGGAGCACCGGGGAGCTGTTTTTT
TRBV18	NA	NA	TRBJ2-7	CASFDSSYEQYF	TGTGCCAGTTTCGACAGCTCCTACGAGCAGTACTTC
TRBV10-3	NA	NA	TRBJ1-2	CAISAYPTENYGYTF	TGTGCCATCAGTGCATACCCAACAGAGAACTATGGCTACACCTTC
TRBV2	NA	NA	TRBJ2-3	CASSEMDTDTQYF	TGTGCCAGCAGTGAAATGGACACAGATACGCAGTATTTT
TRBV20-1	NA	NA	TRBJ2-1	CSAKGASDYNEQFF	TGCAGTGCTAAAGGGGCTAGCGACTACAATGAGCAGTTCTTC
TRBV5-6	TRBD1	NA	TRBJ2-7	CASRPGQPPYEQYF	TGTGCCAGCAGACCGGGACAGCCACCTTACGAGCAGTACTTC
TRBV3-1	TRBD2	few	TRBJ2-4	CASSQFAPGLAGNIQYF	TGTGCCAGCAGCCAATTTGCCCCCGGACTAGCGGGAAACATTCAGTACTTC
TRBV7-9	NA	NA	TRBJ2-6	CASSRANVLTF	TGTGCCAGCTCCCGGGCCAACGTCCTGACTTTC
TRBV11-2	TRBD1	few	TRBJ2-7	CASSRPTGAAYEQYF	TGTGCCAGCAGCCGGCCAACAGGGGCGGCCTACGAGCAGTACTTC
TRBV7-9	NA	once	TRBJ1-4	CASSYSGFGNEKLFF	TGTGCCAGCAGCTACTCAGGATTCGGTAATGAAAAACTGTTTTTT
TRBV28	NA	many	TRBJ1-2	CASSEMGQGYGYTF	TGTGCCAGCAGTGAAATGGGGCAGGGCTATGGCTACACCTTC
TRBV15	NA	many	TRBJ2-4	CATSSPPAQDIQYF	TGTGCCACCAGCAGTCCCCCCGCGCAGGACATTCAGTACTTC
TRBV19	NA	NA	TRBJ2-7	CASSRAGQDYEQYF	TGTGCCAGTAGTAGGGCGGGGCAAGACTACGAGCAGTACTTC
TRBV29-1	TRBD1	NA	TRBJ2-1	CSGTGAKDEQFF	TGCAGCGGAACAGGGGCGAAGGATGAGCAGTTCTTC
TRBV6-1	TRBD1	many	TRBJ1-1	CASRTGNTEAFF	TGTGCCAGTCGGACAGGGAACACTGAAGCTTTCTTT
TRBV19	TRBD1	few	TRBJ1-4	CASTGQGGEKLFF	TGTGCCAGTACGGGACAGGGGGGTGAAAAACTGTTTTTT
TRBV29-1	TRBD2	few	TRBJ2-7	CSVELAASYEQYF	TGCAGCGTTGAACTAGCGGCCTCCTACGAGCAGTACTTC
TRBV30	NA	few	TRBJ2-5	CAWSVPTGRNQETQYF	TGTGCCTGGAGTGTACCTACAGGCAGAAACCAAGAGACCCAGTACTTC
TRBV2	NA	many	TRBJ2-7	CASFFEGSSNEQYF	TGTGCCAGCTTCTTTGAGGGATCATCAAACGAGCAGTACTTC